A selection of T cell receptor beta chains follows, all from one sample in a study of cytomegalovirus exposure and HLA in healthy donors. Using immunoSEQ multiplex PCR, the repertoire was profiled, and TCRdb retains in-frame clones only, with some absent. The repertoire holds 180,000 or so clones, with 80% to 85% as singletons. Sequencing was performed on PBMCs. The receptors were sampled from a woman in her forties or fifties in good health and CMV-seropositive. Each CDR3 is given without its conserved first and last residue. Each record gives: V gene, CDR3 protein.

v_gene: TRBV7-8
CDR3aa: ASSLSGTEGPVVY

v_gene: TRBV15
CDR3aa: ATSRDGSEKLF

v_gene: TRBV4-1
CDR3aa: ASSQLRQGRNEKLF

v_gene: TRBV19
CDR3aa: ASSRERLNTGELF

v_gene: TRBV28
CDR3aa: ASSLSLAGAQETQY

v_gene: TRBV7-9
CDR3aa: ASSGDRANTEAF

v_gene: TRBV2
CDR3aa: ASTKDRVSSYEQY

v_gene: TRBV7-9
CDR3aa: ASSLLPGGYTEAF

v_gene: TRBV28
CDR3aa: ASFGPLVSNEQF

v_gene: TRBV5-1
CDR3aa: ASSLSQGLAGELF

v_gene: TRBV13
CDR3aa: ASSYEGQGGHNEQF

v_gene: TRBV4-1
CDR3aa: ASSRGQGNRQPQH

v_gene: TRBV5-6
CDR3aa: ASSGRGAAGSYQETQY

v_gene: TRBV19
CDR3aa: ASSIPYRGNNQPQH

v_gene: TRBV5-1
CDR3aa: ASSWRTGEEKLF

v_gene: TRBV5-4
CDR3aa: ASRSDYGYT

v_gene: TRBV6-1
CDR3aa: ASSNSGGQYNEQF

v_gene: TRBV20-1
CDR3aa: SASDYGYT

v_gene: TRBV11-1
CDR3aa: ASIGQGAHNEQF

v_gene: TRBV4-2
CDR3aa: ASSQDPTGRSPLH

v_gene: TRBV6-5
CDR3aa: ASKTGTVITGELF

v_gene: TRBV5-6
CDR3aa: ASRRTGGVGETQY

v_gene: TRBV10-1
CDR3aa: ASSEGKTSGSQETQY

v_gene: TRBV25-1
CDR3aa: ASSEGQGRWETQY

v_gene: TRBV6-5
CDR3aa: ASSPVMGGEAF

v_gene: TRBV4-3
CDR3aa: ASSQEYGGAADTQY

v_gene: TRBV19
CDR3aa: ASRAGTGGGSPLH

v_gene: TRBV9
CDR3aa: ASSVGIGGGGGSGANVLT

v_gene: TRBV18
CDR3aa: ASSPEHGTGDRIQY

v_gene: TRBV5-4
CDR3aa: ASSFRGAGGNTIY

v_gene: TRBV7-9
CDR3aa: ASSLARSAGNTIY

v_gene: TRBV27
CDR3aa: ASRQVNSPLH

v_gene: TRBV6-5
CDR3aa: AVRSGSFYNEQF

v_gene: TRBV28
CDR3aa: ASSLRQGFTYEQY

v_gene: TRBV6-4
CDR3aa: ASSDRRDRDRGKLF

v_gene: TRBV5-1
CDR3aa: ASSRGGSADTQY

v_gene: TRBV28
CDR3aa: ASSFWTGDTEAF

v_gene: TRBV30
CDR3aa: ACPDRAEQY

v_gene: TRBV6-1
CDR3aa: ASREGLAGVSEQY

v_gene: TRBV18
CDR3aa: ASSPRQGFMNTEAF

v_gene: TRBV18
CDR3aa: ASSPRREETQY

v_gene: TRBV9
CDR3aa: ASSAPVGLAGGPYNEQF

v_gene: TRBV5-4
CDR3aa: ASSLARSPFYGYT

v_gene: TRBV5-3
CDR3aa: ARSLAGGPLNEQF

v_gene: TRBV29-1
CDR3aa: SVRTGSGYGYT

v_gene: TRBV7-9
CDR3aa: SSRGGANTGELF

v_gene: TRBV28
CDR3aa: ASSSVLVGGRTEAF

v_gene: TRBV27
CDR3aa: ASSRGGHEQY

v_gene: TRBV15
CDR3aa: ATSRPRFDQPQH

v_gene: TRBV10-2
CDR3aa: ASRETGTGASPLH

v_gene: TRBV5-8
CDR3aa: ASSLGASGGGTDTQY

v_gene: TRBV16
CDR3aa: ASSQGGYNEQF

v_gene: TRBV10-3
CDR3aa: AISEGVGRGVEQY

v_gene: TRBV4-1
CDR3aa: ASSQDLFGTGSYEQY

v_gene: TRBV13
CDR3aa: ASSLGPTSGYYNEQF

v_gene: TRBV7-9
CDR3aa: ASSPAQGGHYEQY

v_gene: TRBV29-1
CDR3aa: SVPPRTSGGNEQF

v_gene: TRBV7-8
CDR3aa: ASSLGGTTSMGEQF

v_gene: TRBV2
CDR3aa: ASSELFDSRYSGANVLT